The clone carrying this T cell receptor (beta chain) showed up just a few times. The target antigen is unknown. Since all of the isolated RNA was reverse transcribed, expressed TCRB transcripts were what got sequenced. Sequencing used immunoSEQ multiplex PCR; TCRdb keeps in-frame clones, though not all of them. This sample yields about 660,000 clones, of which about 14% are seen a single time; 0.03% to 0.04% belongs to the top ten. Each donor gave one heparinised blood draw averaging roughly 120 mL. The sample originates from a study of beta chain features in type 1 diabetes. Overall study: Regarding age, gender and cell yields, patients proved similar to healthy donors. Investigators examined some 110,000,000 sorted cells across all samples.

General observations from the study: TCRB CDR3s were moderately but significantly shorter in Type 1 diabetes patients in all four CD4+ subsets.

Trimming removed 2 bases at V and 7 bases at J, with 13 bases between. This CDR3 spans 14 amino acids. Germline V gene sequence: CDR1 SGDLS, CDR2 YYNGEE. The genes are TRBV9 and TRBJ2-4; a possible D gene is TRBD1 (6 bases). Source material: naive CD4+ T cells from blood. This TCR derives from a man between 18 and 35 years old with type 1 diabetes. CDR3 protein: CASSVQGHGNIQYF. Here the CDR3 DNA reads TGTGCCAGCAGCGTCCAGGGGCACGGGAACATTCAGTACTTC. The whole variable domain, filled in from reference TRBV9 and TRBJ2-4, reads DSGVTQTPKHLITATGQRVTLRCSPRSGDLSVYWYQQSLDQGLQFLIQYYNGEERAKGNILERFSAQQFPDLHSELNLSSLELGDSALYFCASSVQGHGNIQYFGAGTRLSVL.